What follows describes a single T cell receptor (beta chain). Assay used: immunoSEQ multiplex PCR; TCRdb lists only in-frame clones, some missing. The sample lists around 150,000 clones; roughly 84% were seen once. This CDR3 spans 13 amino acids. V lost 3 bases to trimming and J lost 6 bases; unmatched junction nucleotides: 3. CDR1 is SGDLS, CDR2 YYNGEE, per germline. These data come from a study of cytomegalovirus exposure and HLA in healthy donors. V usage is TRBV9 and J usage is TRBJ2-7; 10 nucleotides agree with TRBD1. The source is a man under 40 in good health and CMV-seropositive. Material for sequencing was PBMCs. This CDR3 is CASSGTGGIEQYF. The CDR3 DNA sequence: TGTGCCAGCAGCGGGACAGGGGGGATCGAGCAGTACTTC. Full variable domain (outside the CDR3, taken from reference TRBV9 and TRBJ2-7): DSGVTQTPKHLITATGQRVTLRCSPRSGDLSVYWYQQSLDQGLQFLIQYYNGEERAKGNILERFSAQQFPDLHSELNLSSLELGDSALYFCASSGTGGIEQYFGPGTRLTVT.